This section outlines one TCR beta chain sequence together with its context. This clone has a handful of counts. Its antigen is currently not known. Qualities for individual bases were not recorded, and no much larger clone is one base off. From the cysteine through the phenylalanine, the CDR3 covers 15 amino acids. Just CDR3 DNA is preserved here, 45 bases in frame from base 1. CDR1 and CDR2 (MDHEN, SYDVKM) derive from the germline V gene. Trimming removed 3 bases from V and 6 bases from J, leaving 15 bases between the germline ends. This record belongs to a study of beta chain features in type 1 diabetes listed by TCRdb under 2018. As for the study more broadly: Patients and healthy donors did not differ in mean age, gender distribution, total cell number or subset yield. Naive and central memory subsets were obtained from all 30 or so donors, but regulatory and stem cell-like memory subsets were isolated from only 8 patients and about 8 healthy donors. In the study, recently diagnosed type 1 diabetes patients and matched healthy donors were compared on the TCRB repertoires of their sorted circulating CD4+ T cell subsets. A total of 90 million to 130 million sorted cells were examined across all samples, and a strong correlation was observed between cell number per subset and RNA yield.

All of the isolated RNA was reverse transcribed with the High Capacity cDNA Reverse Transcription Kit, so expressed TCRB transcripts were sequenced. Naive, central memory and regulatory T cell samples underwent deep immunoSEQ sequencing, averaging about 3.5 million total reads per sample. After sorted cells were lysed in RLT buffer, RNA was extracted with DNase-treated RNeasy Micro or Mini kits, with the choice depending on cell number. Each cell subset was processed on its own to prevent cross-contamination, while patient and healthy donor samples were processed together. TCRB sequences were amplified from cDNA with the immunoSEQ multiplex PCR, producing 87-bp fragments spanning the CDR3 region. The amplicons were sequenced using the Illumina HiSeq platform. Per the source publication's procedure: Synthetic template baselines were used to correct PCR bias computationally, reads within Hamming distance 2 were collapsed together, and singletons that could not be merged were discarded. By aligning reads against IMGT, V, D and J genes, CDR3 length, and insertions or deletions at six rearrangement sites were assigned. Within each subset, clonotype counts were normalized to sorted cell number, and only after that were true diversity and Gini coefficients computed with the tcR R package. Repertoire sharing was quantified using the overlap coefficient calculated on TCRB nucleotide sequences. TCRdb provides this immuneACCESS table in a form limited to in-frame rearrangements. Some clones are lacking; in checked studies, under half of them reflect an unresolved V gene, and why the rest are absent is not known. V and J calls and clone size are those listed in that table; D and trimming were worked out from the DNA. The sample table lists nearly 350,000 clones, around 7.6% of them with a count of one. The ten largest make up approximately 0.47% of the sample.

The research as a whole found: Because cDNA rather than genomic DNA was sequenced, highly expressing activated cells could have been over-represented, although no difference in activation and CD3 levels was found between groups. Naive, central memory and regulatory TCRB repertoires appeared to be more alike among patients than among healthy donors. A moderate but significant shortening of TCRB CDR3 length was observed in type 1 diabetes patients in all four CD4+ subsets. PCR may preferentially amplify shorter templates, but because patient and control samples were amplified and corrected together, any resulting skew would affect both groups equally. Only small numbers of individuals were included in the HLA sub-analyses, which left unresolved whether HLA type had any influence on TCRB rearrangement. Fewer insertions and more nucleotide deletions at VDJ recombination sites were observed in patients with type 1 diabetes, implying thymic rearrangement abnormalities.

A single peripheral blood draw of around 0.11 L on average was collected from each donor into heparinised tubes. A BD FACSAria II was used to sort naive, central memory, regulatory and stem cell-like memory CD4+ T cells with a panel that included CD45RO, CCR7, CD25, CD127, CD95 and CD27. Every sorted population had a purity above 95%. Right away, PBMCs were isolated by Lymphoprep density gradient centrifugation and were stained directly, with no culture step. So that batch effects would be minimized, each experiment stained and sorted samples in pairs, pairing one healthy donor with one patient. The sequence was collected from a woman younger than 30 in good health. The chain couples TRBV28 to TRBJ1-5; TRBD1 is a weak D gene call, 6 bases matching. Material for sequencing was central memory CD4+ T cells from blood. In nucleotides, the sequence is TGTGCCAGCAGTTTGGGGGGGCACTCAGGTCAGCCCCAGCATTTT. The encoded protein is CASSLGGHSGQPQHF.